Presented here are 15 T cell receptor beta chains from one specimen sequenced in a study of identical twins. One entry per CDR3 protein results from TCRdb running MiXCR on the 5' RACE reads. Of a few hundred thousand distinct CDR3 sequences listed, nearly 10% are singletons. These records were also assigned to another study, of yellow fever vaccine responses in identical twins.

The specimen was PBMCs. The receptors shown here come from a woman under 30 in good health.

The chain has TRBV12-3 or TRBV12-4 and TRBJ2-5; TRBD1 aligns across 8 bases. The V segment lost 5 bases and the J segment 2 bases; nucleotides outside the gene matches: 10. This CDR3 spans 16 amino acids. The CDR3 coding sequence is TGTGCCAGCAGTAGGTCAGGGGGCCCCGAACAAGAGACCCAGTACTTC. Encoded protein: CASSRSGGPEQETQYF.

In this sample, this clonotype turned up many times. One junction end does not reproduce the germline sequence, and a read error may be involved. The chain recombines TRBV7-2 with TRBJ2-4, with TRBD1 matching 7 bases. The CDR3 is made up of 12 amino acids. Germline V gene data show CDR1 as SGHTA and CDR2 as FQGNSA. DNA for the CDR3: TGTGCCAGCAGCCCTAGGGACAGTCCCCCAGCCTTC. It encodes CASSPRDSPPAF. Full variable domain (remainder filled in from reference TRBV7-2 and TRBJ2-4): GAGVSQSPSNKVTEKGKDVELRCDPISGHTALYWYRQSLGQGLEFLIYFQGNSAPDKSGLPSDRFSAERTGGSVSTLTIQRTQQEDSAVYLCASSPRDSPPAFGAGTRLSVL.

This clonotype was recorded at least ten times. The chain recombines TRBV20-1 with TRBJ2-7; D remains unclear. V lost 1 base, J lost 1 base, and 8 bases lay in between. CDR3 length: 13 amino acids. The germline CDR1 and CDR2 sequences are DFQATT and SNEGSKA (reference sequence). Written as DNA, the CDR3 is TGCAGTGCTAGAGTTGGCCGATCCTACGAGCAGTACTTC. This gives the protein CSARVGRSYEQYF.

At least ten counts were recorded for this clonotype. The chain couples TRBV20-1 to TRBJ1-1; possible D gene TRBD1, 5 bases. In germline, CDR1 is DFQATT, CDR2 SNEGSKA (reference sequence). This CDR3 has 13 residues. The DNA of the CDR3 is TGCAGGCCCCTTGGACAAAGGAACACTGAAGCTTTCTTT. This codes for CRPLGQRNTEAFF.

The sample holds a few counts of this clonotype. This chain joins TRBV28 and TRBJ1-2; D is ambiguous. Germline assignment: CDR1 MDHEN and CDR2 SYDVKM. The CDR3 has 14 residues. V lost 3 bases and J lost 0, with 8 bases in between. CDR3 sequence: CASSFGSANYGYTF. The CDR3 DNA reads TGTGCCAGCAGTTTCGGCAGCGCTAACTATGGCTACACCTTC.

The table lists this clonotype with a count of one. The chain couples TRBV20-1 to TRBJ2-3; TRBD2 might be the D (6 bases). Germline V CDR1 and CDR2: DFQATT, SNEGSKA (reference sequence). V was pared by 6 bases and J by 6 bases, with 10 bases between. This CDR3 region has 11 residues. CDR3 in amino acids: CSAADYDTQYF. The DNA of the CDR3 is TGCAGTGCCGCGGACTATGATACGCAGTATTTT.

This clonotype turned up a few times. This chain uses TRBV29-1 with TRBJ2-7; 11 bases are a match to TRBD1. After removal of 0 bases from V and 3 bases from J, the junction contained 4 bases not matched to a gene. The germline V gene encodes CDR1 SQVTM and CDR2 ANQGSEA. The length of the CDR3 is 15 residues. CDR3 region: CSVEDEDRGLYEQYF. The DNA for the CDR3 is TGCAGCGTTGAAGACGAGGACAGGGGGCTCTACGAGCAGTACTTC.

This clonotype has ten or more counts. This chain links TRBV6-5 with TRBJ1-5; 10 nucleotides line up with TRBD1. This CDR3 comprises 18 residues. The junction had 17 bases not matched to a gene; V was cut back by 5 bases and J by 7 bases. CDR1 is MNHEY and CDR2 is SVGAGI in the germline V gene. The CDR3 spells CASSPRGGGTGEAQPQHF. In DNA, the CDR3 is TGTGCCAGCAGTCCTCGAGGGGGAGGGACAGGGGAGGCGCAGCCCCAGCATTTT.

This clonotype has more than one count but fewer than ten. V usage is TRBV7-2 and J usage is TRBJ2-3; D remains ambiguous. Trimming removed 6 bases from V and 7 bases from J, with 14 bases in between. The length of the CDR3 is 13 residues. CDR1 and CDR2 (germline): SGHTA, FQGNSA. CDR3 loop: CASRPTDIYTQYF. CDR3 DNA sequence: TGTGCCAGCAGGCCGACTGATATTTATACGCAGTATTTT.

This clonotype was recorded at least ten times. CDR3 bases: TGTGCCAGCAGCTTAGCCGGGCTCTATAATTCACCCCTCCACTTT. This gives the protein CASSLAGLYNSPLHF. V and J are TRBV7-8 and TRBJ1-6; D remains unclear. The CDR3 has 15 amino acids. Germline V gene data show CDR1 as SGHVS and CDR2 as FQNEAQ. V was pared by 0 bases and J by 3 bases, with 6 bases between.

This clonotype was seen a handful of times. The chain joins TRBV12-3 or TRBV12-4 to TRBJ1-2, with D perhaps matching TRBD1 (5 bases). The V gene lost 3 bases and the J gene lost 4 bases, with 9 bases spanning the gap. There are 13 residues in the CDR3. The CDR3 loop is CASSFWQGYGYTF. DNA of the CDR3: TGTGCCAGCAGTTTCTGGCAGGGCTATGGCTACACCTTC.

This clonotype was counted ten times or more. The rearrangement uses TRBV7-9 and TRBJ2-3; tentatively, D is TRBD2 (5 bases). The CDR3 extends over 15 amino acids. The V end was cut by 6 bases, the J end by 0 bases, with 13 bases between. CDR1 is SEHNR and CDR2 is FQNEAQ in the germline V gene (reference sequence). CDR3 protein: CASRLRANSTDTQYF. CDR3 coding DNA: TGTGCCAGCAGATTGAGGGCAAACAGCACAGATACGCAGTATTTT.

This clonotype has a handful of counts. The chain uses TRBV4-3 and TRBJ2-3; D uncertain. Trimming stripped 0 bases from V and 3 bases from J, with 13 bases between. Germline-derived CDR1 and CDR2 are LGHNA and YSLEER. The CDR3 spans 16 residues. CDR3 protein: CASSQEWQESTDTQYF. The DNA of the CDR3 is TGCGCCAGCAGCCAAGAATGGCAGGAGAGTACAGATACGCAGTATTTT.

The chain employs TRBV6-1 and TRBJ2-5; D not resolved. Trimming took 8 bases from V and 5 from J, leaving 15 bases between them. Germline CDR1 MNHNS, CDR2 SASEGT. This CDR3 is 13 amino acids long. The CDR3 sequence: CASPPLNGETQYF. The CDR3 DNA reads TGTGCCAGCCCACCTCTGAACGGGGAGACCCAGTACTTC.

The CDR3 region has the DNA TGTGCCAGCAGCTTACCTCCGGGACTCGCCACAGATACGCAGTATTTT. Protein: CASSLPPGLATDTQYF. The rearrangement uses TRBV7-2 and TRBJ2-3; D may be TRBD2 (6 bases). This CDR3 comprises 16 residues. CDR1 and CDR2 from the germline V gene are SGHTA and FQGNSA. The ends were cut back, 2 bases at V and 2 bases at J, with 14 bases in the middle. The entire variable domain, with the rest obtained from reference TRBV7-2 and TRBJ2-3, is as follows: GAGVSQSPSNKVTEKGKDVELRCDPISGHTALYWYRQSLGQGLEFLIYFQGNSAPDKSGLPSDRFSAERTGGSVSTLTIQRTQQEDSAVYLCASSLPPGLATDTQYFGPGTRLTVL.